This T cell receptor (beta chain) comes out of a study of blood T cell repertoires in COVID-19. Germline V CDR1 and CDR2: MNHEY, SMNVEV (reference sequence). The CDR3 spans 12 residues. The ends were cut back, 7 bases at V and 7 bases at J, with 10 bases in the middle. Sequenced by immunoSEQ multiplex PCR; TCRdb stores in-frame clones only, minus some. In the table there are 150,000 or so clones, 88% of which are singletons. V gene TRBV27 combines with J gene TRBJ1-4; no clear D gene. This TCR came from a woman between 25 and 40 years old with acute COVID-19. Material: PBMCs or T cells enriched from blood (not recorded which). This CDR3 is CASMGRTEKLFF. The CDR3 region has the DNA TGTGCCAGCATGGGCAGAACTGAAAAACTGTTTTTT.